This is a list of T cell receptor beta chains from one sample in a study of T cell changes during pregnancy in multiple sclerosis. Profiled with immunoSEQ multiplex PCR; TCRdb holds only in-frame clones, not every one. Of 100,000 to 150,000 clones listed, approximately 93% were seen once; the top ten hold roughly 6%. Sequencing was performed on peripheral blood, taken before pregnancy. The receptors derive from a female donor with multiple sclerosis, enrolled in a pregnancy study. The CDR3 runs from the conserved cysteine through the conserved F or W. The order of the fields is D gene, clone size, CDR3 length, V gene, J gene, CDR3 DNA, CDR3 protein. A D gene is named only where the DNA matches it firmly. The size entry is marked missing in some rows and otherwise reads once, few, many or a size class.

d_gene: NA; abundance: once; len: 16; v_gene: TRBV15; j_gene: TRBJ1-1; CDR3nt: TGTGCCACCAGCAATGGGAGGTCCAGGATGAACACTGAAGCTTTCTTT; CDR3aa: CATSNGRSRMNTEAFF
d_gene: TRBD2; abundance: NA; len: 19; v_gene: TRBV9; j_gene: TRBJ2-1; CDR3nt: TGTGCCAGCAGCGAGGGGCCTGGGTGGCTAGCGGGGGACAACAATGAGCAGTTCTTC; CDR3aa: CASSEGPGWLAGDNNEQFF
d_gene: NA; abundance: NA; len: 15; v_gene: TRBV6-5; j_gene: TRBJ2-6; CDR3nt: TGTGCCAGCAGTGCAAGGGGAACCGGGGCCAACGTCCTGACTTTC; CDR3aa: CASSARGTGANVLTF
d_gene: TRBD2; abundance: NA; len: 15; v_gene: TRBV9; j_gene: TRBJ2-7; CDR3nt: TGTGCCAGCAGCGTTGATAGCGGGAGACCCTACGAGCAGTACTTC; CDR3aa: CASSVDSGRPYEQYF
d_gene: TRBD1; abundance: NA; len: 14; v_gene: TRBV19; j_gene: TRBJ1-4; CDR3nt: TGTGCCAGTAGTATGGGACAGGGGGATGAAAAACTGTTTTTT; CDR3aa: CASSMGQGDEKLFF
d_gene: TRBD1; abundance: NA; len: 15; v_gene: TRBV19; j_gene: TRBJ2-2; CDR3nt: TGTGCCAGTAGTATTGAGGGACAGGGGAACGGGGAGCTGTTTTTT; CDR3aa: CASSIEGQGNGELFF
d_gene: NA; abundance: NA; len: 15; v_gene: TRBV7-2; j_gene: TRBJ2-3; CDR3nt: TGTGCCAGCAGCTTAGGGGGGCGCGGGACAGATACGCAGTATTTT; CDR3aa: CASSLGGRGTDTQYF
d_gene: TRBD1; abundance: NA; len: 16; v_gene: TRBV7-8; j_gene: TRBJ2-1; CDR3nt: TGTGCCAGCAGCTTCAGGGGGTCCTTCTCCTACAATGAGCAGTTCTTC; CDR3aa: CASSFRGSFSYNEQFF
d_gene: NA; abundance: NA; len: 15; v_gene: TRBV4-2; j_gene: TRBJ1-2; CDR3nt: TGTGCCAGCAGCCGATCGGCAGAGGTTGGTCTGGGCTACACCTTC; CDR3aa: CASSRSAEVGLGYTF
d_gene: NA; abundance: NA; len: 14; v_gene: TRBV30; j_gene: TRBJ1-1; CDR3nt: TGTGCCTGGAGCGTCCAGGGGTTTAGGTCTGAAGCTTTCTTT; CDR3aa: CAWSVQGFRSEAFF
d_gene: NA; abundance: once; len: 13; v_gene: TRBV19; j_gene: TRBJ1-5; CDR3nt: TGTGCCAGCCTTGGGAGGTGGGGGCAGCCCCAGCATTTT; CDR3aa: CASLGRWGQPQHF
d_gene: TRBD1; abundance: NA; len: 16; v_gene: TRBV6-5; j_gene: TRBJ2-1; CDR3nt: TGTGCCAGCAGTTACGAAGGGCAGGGGGCAGGCAATGAGCAGTTCTTC; CDR3aa: CASSYEGQGAGNEQFF
d_gene: TRBD1; abundance: NA; len: 15; v_gene: TRBV11-3; j_gene: TRBJ1-6; CDR3nt: TGTGCCAGCAGCGCCCGGACAGGGAACAATTCACCCCTCCACTTT; CDR3aa: CASSARTGNNSPLHF
d_gene: NA; abundance: NA; len: 14; v_gene: TRBV6-5; j_gene: TRBJ2-5; CDR3nt: TGTGCCAGCAGTTACTCCGGGGGTCAAGAGACCCAGTACTTC; CDR3aa: CASSYSGGQETQYF
d_gene: TRBD2; abundance: NA; len: 18; v_gene: TRBV11-2; j_gene: TRBJ2-1; CDR3nt: TGTGCCAGCAGCTCGGGACTAGCGGGATACGCTTCCTACAATGAGCAGTTCTTC; CDR3aa: CASSSGLAGYASYNEQFF
d_gene: NA; abundance: NA; len: 16; v_gene: TRBV6-5; j_gene: TRBJ1-6; CDR3nt: TGTGCCAGCAGTTCTGCGGGCAGGGGTTATAATTCACCCCTCCACTTT; CDR3aa: CASSSAGRGYNSPLHF
d_gene: NA; abundance: NA; len: 13; v_gene: TRBV18; j_gene: TRBJ2-3; CDR3nt: TGTGCCAGCTCACCACCTTCAACAGATACGCAGTATTTT; CDR3aa: CASSPPSTDTQYF
d_gene: TRBD2; abundance: NA; len: 14; v_gene: TRBV27; j_gene: TRBJ2-2; CDR3nt: TGTGCCAGCAAACGGGGGGGAGACACCGGGGAGCTGTTTTTT; CDR3aa: CASKRGGDTGELFF
d_gene: NA; abundance: NA; len: 13; v_gene: TRBV19; j_gene: TRBJ1-4; CDR3nt: TGTGCCAGTAGTATGGGCAGGGAAGAAAAACTGTTTTTT; CDR3aa: CASSMGREEKLFF
d_gene: NA; abundance: NA; len: 13; v_gene: TRBV2; j_gene: TRBJ1-2; CDR3nt: TGTGCCAGCAGAGTGGACAGAAACTATGGCTACACCTTC; CDR3aa: CASRVDRNYGYTF
d_gene: TRBD2; abundance: NA; len: 15; v_gene: TRBV6-5; j_gene: TRBJ2-7; CDR3nt: TGTGCCAGCAGTTCGGGACTAGCGGGAGGGGACGAGCAGTACTTC; CDR3aa: CASSSGLAGGDEQYF
d_gene: NA; abundance: NA; len: 14; v_gene: TRBV19; j_gene: TRBJ1-1; CDR3nt: TGTGCCACCGCAAACCGGGGGTCCTTCTCTGAAGCTTTCTTT; CDR3aa: CATANRGSFSEAFF
d_gene: TRBD2; abundance: NA; len: 13; v_gene: TRBV4-1; j_gene: TRBJ2-1; CDR3nt: TGCGCCAGCAGCCAAGGGACGGGAGGCGAGCAGTTCTTC; CDR3aa: CASSQGTGGEQFF
d_gene: NA; abundance: NA; len: 15; v_gene: TRBV7-9; j_gene: TRBJ2-3; CDR3nt: TGTGCCAGCAGTAGACTCGGACAGAACACAGATACGCAGTATTTT; CDR3aa: CASSRLGQNTDTQYF
d_gene: NA; abundance: NA; len: 16; v_gene: TRBV7-8; j_gene: TRBJ1-1; CDR3nt: TGTGCCAGCAGCCTCCAAAGACAGGCCTTGAACACTGAAGCTTTCTTT; CDR3aa: CASSLQRQALNTEAFF
d_gene: NA; abundance: NA; len: 15; v_gene: TRBV5-4; j_gene: TRBJ2-7; CDR3nt: TGTGCCAGCAGCCCCCAGACACGGCTTGGCTACGAGCAGTACTTC; CDR3aa: CASSPQTRLGYEQYF
d_gene: NA; abundance: NA; len: 16; v_gene: TRBV7-9; j_gene: TRBJ2-5; CDR3nt: TGTGCCAGCAGCTCACCACTGCTGGACAGCCCAGAGACCCAGTACTTC; CDR3aa: CASSSPLLDSPETQYF
d_gene: NA; abundance: NA; len: 13; v_gene: TRBV7-9; j_gene: TRBJ1-3; CDR3nt: TGTGCCAGCAGCTTCGGCAGGGGAAACACCATATATTTT; CDR3aa: CASSFGRGNTIYF
d_gene: TRBD1; abundance: NA; len: 14; v_gene: TRBV7-9; j_gene: TRBJ1-4; CDR3nt: TGTGCCAGCAGCCAGGGACAGATTAATGAAAAACTGTTTTTT; CDR3aa: CASSQGQINEKLFF
d_gene: NA; abundance: NA; len: 10; v_gene: TRBV20-1; j_gene: TRBJ1-2; CDR3nt: TGCAGTTTACCGCTAGGCGGCTACACCTTC; CDR3aa: CSLPLGGYTF
d_gene: NA; abundance: few; len: 12; v_gene: TRBV28; j_gene: TRBJ2-7; CDR3nt: TGTGCCAGCAGTAGCGGTTCCTACGAGCAGTACTTC; CDR3aa: CASSSGSYEQYF
d_gene: TRBD2; abundance: NA; len: 15; v_gene: TRBV5-4; j_gene: TRBJ2-3; CDR3nt: TGTGCCAGCAGCTTGGCAGCGGGGGGTTCAAATACGCAGTATTTT; CDR3aa: CASSLAAGGSNTQYF
d_gene: NA; abundance: NA; len: 13; v_gene: TRBV5-1; j_gene: TRBJ1-1; CDR3nt: TGCGCCAGCAGCCCCCAGCGCCCGGCCGAAGCTTTCTTT; CDR3aa: CASSPQRPAEAFF
d_gene: TRBD1; abundance: NA; len: 13; v_gene: TRBV29-1; j_gene: TRBJ1-4; CDR3nt: TGCAGCACACGTACAGGGGGGAATGAAAAACTGTTTTTT; CDR3aa: CSTRTGGNEKLFF
d_gene: NA; abundance: once; len: 15; v_gene: TRBV5-8; j_gene: TRBJ2-1; CDR3nt: TGTGCCAGCAGCTTGCGTGGGGACATCTACAATGAGCAGTTCTTC; CDR3aa: CASSLRGDIYNEQFF
d_gene: TRBD1; abundance: NA; len: 15; v_gene: TRBV10-3; j_gene: TRBJ2-2; CDR3nt: TGTGCCATCAGCCCGGGACAGGGGAACACCGGGGAGCTGTTTTTT; CDR3aa: CAISPGQGNTGELFF
d_gene: TRBD1; abundance: NA; len: 15; v_gene: TRBV19; j_gene: TRBJ1-6; CDR3nt: TGTGCCAGTAGTGCTACCGGGACAGAAACTTCACCCCTCCACTTT; CDR3aa: CASSATGTETSPLHF
d_gene: NA; abundance: NA; len: 15; v_gene: TRBV29-1; j_gene: TRBJ2-5; CDR3nt: TGCAGCGTTGAGGAGGTTTGGGGATCCGGAGAGACCCAGTACTTC; CDR3aa: CSVEEVWGSGETQYF
d_gene: NA; abundance: NA; len: 12; v_gene: TRBV2; j_gene: TRBJ1-1; CDR3nt: TGTGCCAGCAGTGATCAGGGCCCCGAAGCTTTCTTT; CDR3aa: CASSDQGPEAFF
d_gene: NA; abundance: NA; len: 13; v_gene: TRBV27; j_gene: TRBJ1-2; CDR3nt: TGTGCCAGCAGCCGCGGACAGAACTATGGCTACACCTTC; CDR3aa: CASSRGQNYGYTF
d_gene: TRBD2; abundance: NA; len: 16; v_gene: TRBV23-1; j_gene: TRBJ2-1; CDR3nt: TGCGCCAGCAGTCACGAAGCGGGGCTACCCTACAATGAGCAGTTCTTC; CDR3aa: CASSHEAGLPYNEQFF